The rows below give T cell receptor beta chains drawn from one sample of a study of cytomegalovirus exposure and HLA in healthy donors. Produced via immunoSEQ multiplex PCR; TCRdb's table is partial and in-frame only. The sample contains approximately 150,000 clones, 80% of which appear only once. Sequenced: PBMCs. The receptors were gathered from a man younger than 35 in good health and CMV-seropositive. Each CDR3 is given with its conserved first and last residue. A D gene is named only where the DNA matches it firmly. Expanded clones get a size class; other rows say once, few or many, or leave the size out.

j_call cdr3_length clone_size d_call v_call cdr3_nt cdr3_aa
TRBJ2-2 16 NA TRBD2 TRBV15 TGTGCCACCAGCAGAGAACGCGGGAGCCTCACCGGGGAGCTGTTTTTT CATSRERGSLTGELFF
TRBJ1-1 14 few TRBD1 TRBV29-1 TGCAGCGTTGTTCCAGGACAGGGGGCTACTGAAGCTTTCTTT CSVVPGQGATEAFF
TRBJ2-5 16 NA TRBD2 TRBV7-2 TGTGCCAGCAGCTTAGGGACTAGCGGGGTTCAAGAGACCCAGTACTTC CASSLGTSGVQETQYF
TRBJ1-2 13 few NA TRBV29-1 TGCAGCGCAACCACGGGGGGTAACTATGGCTACACCTTC CSATTGGNYGYTF
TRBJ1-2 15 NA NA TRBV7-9 TGTGCCAGCAGCTTAGAGGCGCGGGGAATCCCTGGCTACACCTTC CASSLEARGIPGYTF
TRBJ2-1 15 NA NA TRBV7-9 TGTGCCAGCAGCTTATACCAGGGCCCGTACAATGAGCAGTTCTTC CASSLYQGPYNEQFF
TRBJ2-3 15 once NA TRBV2 TGTGCCAGCAACGATCGGGCGGGGACCACAGATACGCAGTATTTT CASNDRAGTTDTQYF
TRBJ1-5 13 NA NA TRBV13 TGTGCCAGCAGCTTAGGCCTTCAGGGACCCCAGCATTTT CASSLGLQGPQHF
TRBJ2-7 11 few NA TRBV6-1 TGTGCCAGCAGTGAAGCGAGAGAGCAGTACTTC CASSEAREQYF
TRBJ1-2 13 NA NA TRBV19 TGTGCCAGTAGTACGACAGCACGCTATGGCTACACCTTC CASSTTARYGYTF
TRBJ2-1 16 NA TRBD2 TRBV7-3 TGTGCCAGCAGCTTATCGGGACTAGCGGGTGTCCATGAGCAGTTCTTC CASSLSGLAGVHEQFF
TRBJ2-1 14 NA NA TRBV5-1 TGCGCCAGCAGCTTGCAGGGCCCCTACAATGAGCAGTTCTTC CASSLQGPYNEQFF